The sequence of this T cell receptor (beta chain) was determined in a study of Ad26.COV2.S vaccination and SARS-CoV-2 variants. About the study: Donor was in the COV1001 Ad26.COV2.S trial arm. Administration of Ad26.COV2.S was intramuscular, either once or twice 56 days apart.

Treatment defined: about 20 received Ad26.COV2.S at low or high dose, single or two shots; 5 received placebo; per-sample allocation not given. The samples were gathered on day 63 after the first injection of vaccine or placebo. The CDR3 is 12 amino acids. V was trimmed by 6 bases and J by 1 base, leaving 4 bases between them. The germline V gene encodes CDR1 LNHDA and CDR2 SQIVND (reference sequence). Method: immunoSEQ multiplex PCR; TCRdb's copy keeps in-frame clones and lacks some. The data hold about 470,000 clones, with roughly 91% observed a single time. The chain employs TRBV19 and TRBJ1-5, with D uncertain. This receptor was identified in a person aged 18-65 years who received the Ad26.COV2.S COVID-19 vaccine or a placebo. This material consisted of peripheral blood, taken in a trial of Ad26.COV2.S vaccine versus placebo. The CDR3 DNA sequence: TGTGCCAGTAGGACAAGCAATCAGCCCCAGCATTTT. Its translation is CASRTSNQPQHF. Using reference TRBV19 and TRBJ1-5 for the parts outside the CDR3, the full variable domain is DGGITQSPKYLFRKEGQNVTLSCEQNLNHDAMYWYRQDPGQGLRLIYYSQIVNDFQKGDIAEGYSVSREKKESFPLTVTSAQKNPTAFYLCASRTSNQPQHFGDGTRLSIL.